This T cell receptor beta chain came from a study of blood T cell repertoires in COVID-19. Original processing methods: Estimation of nucleated cell counts was performed using reference gene primer amplification. Assay: immunoSEQ multiplex PCR; the TCRdb copy retains only in-frame clones and omits some. The V and J calls and clone size were taken over from that table, and D and trimming were inferred from the DNA. This sample carries 150,000 to 200,000 clones, about 87% of them seen once, and the ten largest clones take approximately 10%. The CDR3 spans 14 residues. V gave up 3 bases and J gave up 3 bases, with 8 bases separating them. Germline V gene sequence: CDR1 KGHSH, CDR2 LQKENI.

The rearrangement joins TRBV18 to TRBJ2-2; possible D gene TRBD2, 5 bases. Input material: peripheral blood. This TCR was recovered from a woman in her 70s with COVID-19, enrolled during active disease. The CDR3 spells CASSPSGYTGELFF. CDR3 nucleotide sequence: TGTGCCAGCTCACCTTCGGGGTACACCGGGGAGCTGTTTTTT.